This TCR beta chain emerged from a study of blood T cell repertoires in COVID-19. Study in general: PBMCs, B-cell-depleted T cells, or T cells were the source of the cDNA or gDNA that made up the material.

Method: immunoSEQ multiplex PCR; TCRdb's copy keeps in-frame clones and lacks some. The sample lists tens of thousands of clones; around 85% were seen once. V gave up 5 bases and J gave up 5 bases; unmatched junction bases: 7. The CDR3 extends over 15 amino acids. Germline V CDR1 and CDR2: SGHNT, YENEEA. A single count supports this clone. This chain connects TRBV11-3 to TRBJ2-7; 12 nucleotides agree with TRBD1. The TCR originated in a middle-aged man with active COVID-19. The sample was peripheral blood. The CDR3 spells CASSRGQGAVDEQYF. In DNA form, the CDR3 reads TGTGCCAGCAGCAGGGGACAGGGGGCTGTGGACGAGCAGTACTTC.